Presented here are 8 T cell receptor beta chains from one specimen sequenced in a study of post-analysis software for immune sequencing data. Each TCR beta cDNA library carried unique molecular identifiers. A single record per CDR3 protein comes from TCRdb applying MiXCR to the PCR reads. The sample has approximately 660,000 distinct CDR3 sequences, approximately 59% seen once. The antigens these receptors bind are not known. Study-level results: Roughly five TRBV segments were significantly more frequent in patients than in controls. TRBV5-6, TRBV5-1 and TRBV20-1 were among these segments.

Source material: blood. These receptors all come from a girl aged 2-10 years with multiple sclerosis.

The chain recombines TRBV21-1 with TRBJ1-4; the D segment call TRBD1 is taken from the table without a DNA check. TRBV21-1 is a listed pseudogene. This CDR3 spans 18 amino acids. The CDR3 here is CASSRNVTGHSVGEKLFF. The CDR3 DNA follows: TGTGCCAGCAGCCGTAATGTCACTGGACATAGTGTTGGAGAAAAACTGTTTTTT.

This clonotype has more than one count but fewer than ten. The V call is TRBV29-1, the J call TRBJ2-5; D may be TRBD1 or TRBD2 (5 bases each). The germline gives CDR1 SQVTM, CDR2 ANQGSEA. The CDR3 is made up of 12 amino acids. The V end lost 6 bases, the J end lost 8 bases, and 16 bases lay between the germline ends. The CDR3 protein is CSVTPGPDTQYF. The CDR3 DNA reads TGCAGCGTGACCCCGGGACCCGATACCCAGTACTTC. The variable domain in full, completed from reference TRBV29-1 and TRBJ2-5, reads SAVISQKPSRDICQRGTSLTIQCQVDSQVTMMFWYRQQPGQSLTLIATANQGSEATYESGFVIDKFPISRPNLTFSTLTVSNMSPEDSSIYLCSVTPGPDTQYFGPGTRLLVL.

The chain recombines TRBV5-1 with TRBJ2-1, with 8 bases identical to TRBD1. CDR3 length equals 16 residues. The ends lost 2 bases at V and 6 bases at J; junction bases unmatched: 10. Looked up from germline, CDR1 is SGHRS and CDR2 is YFSETQ. For the CDR3, the DNA is TGCGCCAGCAGCTTCACTCCGGGACAGGTAGGCAATGAGCAGTTCTTC. This sequence encodes CASSFTPGQVGNEQFF. The whole variable domain, filled in from reference TRBV5-1 and TRBJ2-1, reads KAGVTQTPRYLIKTRGQQVTLSCSPISGHRSVSWYQQTPGQGLQFLFEYFSETQRNKGNFPGRFSGRQFSNSRSEMNVSTLELGDSALYLCASSFTPGQVGNEQFFGPGTRLTVL.

A note on this clonotype: The junction does not match germline at one end; this may be a read error. V gene TRBV4-1 combines with J gene TRBJ1-1; D gene uncertain. This CDR3 has 13 amino acids. CDR1 is MGHRA, CDR2 YSYEKL, per germline. The DNA for the CDR3 is TGCGCCAGCGGTAGGGAAGCGAACTCTGAAGCTTTCTTT. It yields the protein CASGREANSEAFF.

The chain has TRBV6-2 or TRBV6-3 and TRBJ2-4; 10 bases agree with TRBD1. Germline V gene sequence: CDR1 MNHEY, CDR2 SVGEGT. Trimming removed 6 bases from V and 0 bases from J; junction bases left unmatched: 17. The CDR3 runs to 20 residues. CDR3 residues: CASRKVTGQGSTLAKNIQYF. The DNA for the CDR3 is TGTGCCAGCAGGAAGGTGACGGGACAGGGGTCAACCCTAGCCAAAAACATTCAGTACTTC.

This clonotype was recorded a few times. V gene TRBV15 combines with J gene TRBJ2-1, with 7 nucleotides matching TRBD2. CDR3 size: 14 residues. CDR1 and CDR2 from the germline V gene are LNHNV and YYDKDF (reference sequence). V shed 0 bases and J 10 bases; nucleotides not matched to a gene: 6. The CDR3 DNA reads TGTGCCACCAGCAGAGATACGTGGGGGGGGGAGCAGTTCTTC. Encoded protein: CATSRDTWGGEQFF.

CDR3 nucleotide sequence: TGCAGTGCCCTGCTAGCGGGAGTGGCGAGCGACGAGCAGTACTTC. Translating it yields CSALLAGVASDEQYF. The chain uses TRBV20-1 and TRBJ2-7; 10 bases line up with TRBD2. Germline assignment: CDR1 DFQATT and CDR2 SNEGSKA (reference sequence). The J segment lost 5 bases and the V segment lost 6 bases, leaving 13 bases of the junction unmatched. CDR3 size: 15 residues.

The J gene is TRBJ2-4, the V gene TRBV20-1; no reliable D call. V was shortened by 3 bases and J by 2 bases, with 8 bases between the two germline ends. CDR3 size: 13 residues. Per the germline V gene, CDR1 is DFQATT and CDR2 is SNEGSKA (reference sequence). The CDR3 DNA sequence: TGCAGTGCTAGCGGTCCGACCAAAAACATTCAGTACTTC. It is translated as CSASGPTKNIQYF.